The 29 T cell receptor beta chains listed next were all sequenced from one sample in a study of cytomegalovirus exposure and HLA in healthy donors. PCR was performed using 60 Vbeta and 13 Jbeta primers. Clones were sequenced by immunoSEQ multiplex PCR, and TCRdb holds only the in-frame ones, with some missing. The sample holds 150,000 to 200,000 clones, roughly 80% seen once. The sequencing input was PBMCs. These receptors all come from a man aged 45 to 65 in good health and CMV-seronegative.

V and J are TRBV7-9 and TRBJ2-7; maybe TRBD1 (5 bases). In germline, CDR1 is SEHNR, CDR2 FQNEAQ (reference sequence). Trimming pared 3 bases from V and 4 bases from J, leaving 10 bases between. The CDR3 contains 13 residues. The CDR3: CASSLGPGYEQYF. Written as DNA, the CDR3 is TGTGCCAGCAGCTTGGGGCCTGGTTACGAGCAGTACTTC.

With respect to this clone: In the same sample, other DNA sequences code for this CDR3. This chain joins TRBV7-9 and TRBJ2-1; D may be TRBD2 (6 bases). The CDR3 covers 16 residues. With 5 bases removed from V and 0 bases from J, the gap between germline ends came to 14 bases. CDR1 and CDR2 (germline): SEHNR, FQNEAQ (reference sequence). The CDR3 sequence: CASSPPGGASYNEQFF. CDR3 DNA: TGTGCCAGCAGCCCCCCCGGGGGAGCCTCCTACAATGAGCAGTTCTTC.

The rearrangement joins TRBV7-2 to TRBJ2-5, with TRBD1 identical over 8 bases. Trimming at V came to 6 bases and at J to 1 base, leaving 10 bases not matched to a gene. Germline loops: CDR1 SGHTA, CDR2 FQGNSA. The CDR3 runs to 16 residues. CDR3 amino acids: CASSLSGGAPQETQYF. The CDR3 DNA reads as TGTGCCAGCAGTTTGTCAGGGGGCGCCCCCCAAGAGACCCAGTACTTC.

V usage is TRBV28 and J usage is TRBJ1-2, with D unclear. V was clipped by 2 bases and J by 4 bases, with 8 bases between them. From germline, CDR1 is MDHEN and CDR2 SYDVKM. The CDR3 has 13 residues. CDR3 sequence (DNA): TGTGCCAGCAGTTTAAGCGGAATCTATGGCTACACCTTC. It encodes CASSLSGIYGYTF.

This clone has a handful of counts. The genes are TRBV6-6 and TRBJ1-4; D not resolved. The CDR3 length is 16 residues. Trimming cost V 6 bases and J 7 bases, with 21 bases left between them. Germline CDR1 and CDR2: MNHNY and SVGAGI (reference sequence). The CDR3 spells CASSPGPEGGAEKLFF. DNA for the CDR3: TGTGCCAGCAGCCCCGGGCCGGAGGGAGGTGCTGAAAAACTGTTTTTT.

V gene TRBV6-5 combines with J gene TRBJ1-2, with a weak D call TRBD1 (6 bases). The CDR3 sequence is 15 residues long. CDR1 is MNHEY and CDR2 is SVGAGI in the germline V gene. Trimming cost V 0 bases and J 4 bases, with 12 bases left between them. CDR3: CASSYSAGEGYGYTF. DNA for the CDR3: TGTGCCAGCAGTTACTCGGCAGGGGAAGGCTATGGCTACACCTTC.

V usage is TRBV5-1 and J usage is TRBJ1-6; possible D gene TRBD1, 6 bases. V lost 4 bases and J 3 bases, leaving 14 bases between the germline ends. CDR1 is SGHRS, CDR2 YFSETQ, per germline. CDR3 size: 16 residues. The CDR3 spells CASSRSDRRYNSPLHF. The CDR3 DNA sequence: TGCGCCAGCAGCCGTTCCGACAGGCGCTATAATTCACCCCTCCACTTT.

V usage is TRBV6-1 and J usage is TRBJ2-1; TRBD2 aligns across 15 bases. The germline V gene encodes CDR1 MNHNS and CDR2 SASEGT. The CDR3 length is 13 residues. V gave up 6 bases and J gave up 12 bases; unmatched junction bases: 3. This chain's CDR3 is CASREGLAGGQFF. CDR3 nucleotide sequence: TGTGCCAGCAGGGAGGGACTAGCGGGGGGGCAGTTCTTC.

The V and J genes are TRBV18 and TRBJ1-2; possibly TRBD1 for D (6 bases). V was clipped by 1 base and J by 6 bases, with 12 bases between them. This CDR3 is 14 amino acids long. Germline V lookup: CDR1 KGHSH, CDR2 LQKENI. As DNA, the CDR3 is TGTGCCAGCTCACCACTCCGAGGGGGAGATGGCTACACCTTC. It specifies CASSPLRGGDGYTF.

CDR3 residues: CASSQVRSTYNEQFF. CDR3 nucleotides: TGTGCCAGCAGCCAAGTGCGGAGCACCTACAATGAGCAGTTCTTC. V is TRBV14 and J is TRBJ2-1; D not certain. V was pared by 1 base and J by 2 bases, with 9 bases between. This CDR3 has 15 amino acids. CDR1 is SGHDN and CDR2 is FVKESK in the germline V gene.

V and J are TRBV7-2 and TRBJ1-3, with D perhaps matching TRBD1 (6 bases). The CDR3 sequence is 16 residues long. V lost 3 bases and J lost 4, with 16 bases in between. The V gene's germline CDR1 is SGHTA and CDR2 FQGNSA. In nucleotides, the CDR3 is TGTGCCAGCAGCTTCGGGGGGACAAAGGCAGGAAACACCATATATTTT. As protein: CASSFGGTKAGNTIYF.

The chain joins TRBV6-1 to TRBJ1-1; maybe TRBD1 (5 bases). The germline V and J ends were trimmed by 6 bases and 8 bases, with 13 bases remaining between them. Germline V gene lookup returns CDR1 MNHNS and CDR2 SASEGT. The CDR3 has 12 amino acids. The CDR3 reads CASSEPGSEAFF. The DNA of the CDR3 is TGTGCCAGCAGCGAACCAGGGTCCGAAGCTTTCTTT.

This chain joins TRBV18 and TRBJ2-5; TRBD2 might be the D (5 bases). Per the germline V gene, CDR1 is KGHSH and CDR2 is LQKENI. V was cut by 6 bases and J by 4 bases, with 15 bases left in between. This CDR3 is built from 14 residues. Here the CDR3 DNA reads TGTGCCAGCTCTTACGGACTGAGTGGAGAGACCCAGTACTTC. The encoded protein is CASSYGLSGETQYF. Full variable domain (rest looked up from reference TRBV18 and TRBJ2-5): NAGVMQNPRHLVRRRGQEARLRCSPMKGHSHVYWYRQLPEEGLKFMVYLQKENIIDESGMPKERFSAEFPKEGPSILRIQQVVRGDSAAYFCASSYGLSGETQYFGPGTRLLVL.

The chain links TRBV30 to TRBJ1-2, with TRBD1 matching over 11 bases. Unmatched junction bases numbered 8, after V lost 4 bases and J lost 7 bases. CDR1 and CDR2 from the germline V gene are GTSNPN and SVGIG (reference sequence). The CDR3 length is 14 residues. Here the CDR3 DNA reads TGTGCCTGGACCCCTGGACAGGGGGCGAGTGGCTACACCTTC. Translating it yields CAWTPGQGASGYTF.

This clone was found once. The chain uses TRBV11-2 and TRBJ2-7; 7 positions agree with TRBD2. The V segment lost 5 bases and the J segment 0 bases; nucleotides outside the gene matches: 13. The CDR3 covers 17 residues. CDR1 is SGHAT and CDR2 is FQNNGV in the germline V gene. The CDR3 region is CASSTRAGTTRSYEQYF. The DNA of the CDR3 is TGTGCCAGCAGCACCCGCGCCGGGACTACCCGCTCCTACGAGCAGTACTTC.

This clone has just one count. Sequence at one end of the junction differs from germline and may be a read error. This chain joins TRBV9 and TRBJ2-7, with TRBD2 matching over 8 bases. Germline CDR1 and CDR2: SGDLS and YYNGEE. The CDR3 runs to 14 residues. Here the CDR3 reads CASSPRTSSHEQYF. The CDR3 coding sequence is TGTGCCAGCAGCCCCCGGACTAGCTCCCACGAGCAGTACTTC.

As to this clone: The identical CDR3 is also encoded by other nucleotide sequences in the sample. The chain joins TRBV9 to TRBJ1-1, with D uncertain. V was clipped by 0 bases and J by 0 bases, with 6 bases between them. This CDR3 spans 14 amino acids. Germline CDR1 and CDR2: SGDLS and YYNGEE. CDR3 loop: CASSVGQMNTEAFF. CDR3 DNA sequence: TGTGCCAGCAGCGTAGGGCAGATGAACACTGAAGCTTTCTTT. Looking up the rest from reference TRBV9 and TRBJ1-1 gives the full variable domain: DSGVTQTPKHLITATGQRVTLRCSPRSGDLSVYWYQQSLDQGLQFLIQYYNGEERAKGNILERFSAQQFPDLHSELNLSSLELGDSALYFCASSVGQMNTEAFFGQGTRLTVV.

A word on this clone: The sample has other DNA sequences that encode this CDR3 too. CDR3 sequence: CASSPGRGLGTEAFF. CDR3 nucleotides: TGTGCCAGCAGCCCCGGAAGGGGCTTGGGGACTGAAGCTTTCTTT. The V gene is TRBV13, the J gene TRBJ1-1; TRBD1 is a possible D gene (5 bases). Germline V lookup: CDR1 PRHDT, CDR2 FYEKMQ (reference sequence). Deletions cut 5 bases from V and 5 bases from J, with 18 bases between. The CDR3 totals 15 residues.

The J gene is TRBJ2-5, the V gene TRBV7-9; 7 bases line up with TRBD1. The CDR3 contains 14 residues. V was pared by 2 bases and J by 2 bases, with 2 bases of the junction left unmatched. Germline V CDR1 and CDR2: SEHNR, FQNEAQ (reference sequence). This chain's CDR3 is CASSLPDRQETQYF. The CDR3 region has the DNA TGTGCCAGCAGCTTACCGGACAGGCAAGAGACCCAGTACTTC.

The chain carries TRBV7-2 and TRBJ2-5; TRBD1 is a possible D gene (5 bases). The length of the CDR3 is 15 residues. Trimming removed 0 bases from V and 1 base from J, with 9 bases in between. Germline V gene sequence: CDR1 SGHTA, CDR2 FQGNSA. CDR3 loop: CASSLAGHSQETQYF. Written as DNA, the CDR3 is TGTGCCAGCAGCTTAGCTGGACATTCCCAAGAGACCCAGTACTTC.

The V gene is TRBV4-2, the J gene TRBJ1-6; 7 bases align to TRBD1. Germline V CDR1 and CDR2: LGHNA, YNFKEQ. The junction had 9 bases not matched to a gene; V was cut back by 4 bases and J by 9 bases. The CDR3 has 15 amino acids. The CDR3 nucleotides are TGTGCCAGCAGCCCCAGGGGGGATATAGTTTCACCCCTCCACTTT. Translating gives CASSPRGDIVSPLHF.

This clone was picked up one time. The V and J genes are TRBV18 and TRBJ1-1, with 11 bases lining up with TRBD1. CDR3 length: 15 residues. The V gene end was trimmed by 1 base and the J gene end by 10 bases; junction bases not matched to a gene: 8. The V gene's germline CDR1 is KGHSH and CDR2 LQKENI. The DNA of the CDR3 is TGTGCCAGCTCACCACTGGGACAGGGGGTCACGACAGCTTTCTTT. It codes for CASSPLGQGVTTAFF. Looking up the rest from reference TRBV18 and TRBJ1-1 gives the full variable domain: NAGVMQNPRHLVRRRGQEARLRCSPMKGHSHVYWYRQLPEEGLKFMVYLQKENIIDESGMPKERFSAEFPKEGPSILRIQQVVRGDSAAYFCASSPLGQGVTTAFFGQGTRLTVV.

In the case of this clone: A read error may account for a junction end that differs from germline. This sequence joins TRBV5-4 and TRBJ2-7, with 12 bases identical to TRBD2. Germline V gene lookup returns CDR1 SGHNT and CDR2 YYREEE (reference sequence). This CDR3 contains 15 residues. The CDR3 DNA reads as TGTGCCAGCAGCCCCCCCCGCGGACTAGCGGGGCCCGTGGACTTC. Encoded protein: CASSPPRGLAGPVDF.

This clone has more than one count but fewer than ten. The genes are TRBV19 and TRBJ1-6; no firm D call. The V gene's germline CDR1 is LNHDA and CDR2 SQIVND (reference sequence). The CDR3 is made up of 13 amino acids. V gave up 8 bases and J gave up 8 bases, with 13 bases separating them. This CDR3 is CASGRRGDSPLHF. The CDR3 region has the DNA TGTGCCAGTGGGCGGCGGGGTGATTCACCCCTCCACTTT. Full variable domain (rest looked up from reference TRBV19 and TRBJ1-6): DGGITQSPKYLFRKEGQNVTLSCEQNLNHDAMYWYRQDPGQGLRLIYYSQIVNDFQKGDIAEGYSVSREKKESFPLTVTSAQKNPTAFYLCASGRRGDSPLHFGNGTRLTVT.

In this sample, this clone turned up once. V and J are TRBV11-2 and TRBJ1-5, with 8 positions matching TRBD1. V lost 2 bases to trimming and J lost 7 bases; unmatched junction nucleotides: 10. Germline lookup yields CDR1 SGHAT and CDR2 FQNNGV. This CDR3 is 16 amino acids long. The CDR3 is CASSLIGGTGIQPQHF. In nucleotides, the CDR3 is TGTGCCAGCAGCTTAATAGGGGGGACAGGCATACAGCCCCAGCATTTT.

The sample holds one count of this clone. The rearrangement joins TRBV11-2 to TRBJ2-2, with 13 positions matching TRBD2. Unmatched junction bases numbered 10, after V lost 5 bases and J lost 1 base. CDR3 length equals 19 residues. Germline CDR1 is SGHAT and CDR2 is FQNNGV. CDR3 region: CASSPRLAGGGLNTGELFF. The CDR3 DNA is TGTGCCAGCAGCCCGCGACTAGCGGGGGGCGGCCTGAACACCGGGGAGCTGTTTTTT.

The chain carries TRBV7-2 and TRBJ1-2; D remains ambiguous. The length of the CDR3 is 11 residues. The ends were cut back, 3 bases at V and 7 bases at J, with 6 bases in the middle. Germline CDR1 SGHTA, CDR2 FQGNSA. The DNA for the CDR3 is TGTGCCAGCAGCTTTGAGGGTGGCTACACCTTC. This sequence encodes CASSFEGGYTF.

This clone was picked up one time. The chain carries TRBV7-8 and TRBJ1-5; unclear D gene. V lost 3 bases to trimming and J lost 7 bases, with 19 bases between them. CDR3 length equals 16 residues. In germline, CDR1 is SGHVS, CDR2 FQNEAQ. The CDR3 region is CASSFGSTLTGQPQHF. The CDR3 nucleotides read TGTGCCAGCAGCTTCGGCAGTACCCTGACGGGGCAGCCCCAGCATTTT.

The CDR3 bases are TGTGCCAGCAGTCCAGGGAAACATGGCTACACCTTC. This gives the protein CASSPGKHGYTF. J is TRBJ1-2 and V is TRBV28; D is perhaps TRBD1 (5 bases). Trimming stripped 5 bases from V and 6 bases from J, with 10 bases between. Germline assignment: CDR1 MDHEN and CDR2 SYDVKM. The CDR3 spans 12 residues.